This T cell receptor beta chain was sequenced during a study of cytomegalovirus exposure and HLA in healthy donors. Likely unrecorded immune exposures existed in these nominally healthy donors. The CDR3 length is 14 residues. The germline gives CDR1 SNHLY, CDR2 FYNNEI. V lost 4 bases to trimming and J lost 2 bases; unmatched junction nucleotides: 2. PCR amplification relied on 60 Vbeta primers (plus 13 Jbeta primers). Libraries were prepared by immunoSEQ multiplex PCR; TCRdb keeps only in-frame clonotypes and omits some of them. The table shows 150,000 to 200,000 clones, with 60% to 80% occurring only once.

The V call is TRBV2, the J call TRBJ1-5, with 7 bases aligning to TRBD1. The clonotype originates from a middle-aged woman in good health and CMV-seropositive. Sequencing input: PBMCs. CDR3 region: CASSAQGGNQPQHF. CDR3 DNA: TGTGCCAGCAGTGCTCAGGGGGGCAATCAGCCCCAGCATTTT.